This T cell receptor beta chain was retrieved from a study of blood T cell repertoires in COVID-19 (dated by TCRdb to about 2020). About the study as a whole: Samples from collaborators originated in the United States, Italy and Spain and spanned both the acute and convalescent phases of COVID-19. Samples were obtained from the ongoing ImmuneRACE study (first 160 participants) and from 950 to 1,500 subjects provided by 6 global collaborators. A de-identified subject ID, COVID-19 status, age in years and sex were almost always included in the sample metadata. The repertoires were released in a freely available public database intended as a resource for research on the immune response to SARS-CoV-2. The material from the prospective study consisted of cDNA or gDNA derived from T cells, B-cell-depleted T cells, or PBMCs. Subjects who had been exposed to COVID-19, were actively infected with it, or had recovered from it provided the deeply sampled blood TCRbeta repertoires that made up the dataset. HLA class I and class II types, where available, came from metadata supplied by the sample provider rather than from assay-based typing. Results the study describes overall, beyond this receptor: The amount of clinical and demographic metadata varied by source and participant and was provided uncurated.

The V and J ends are trimmed by 0 bases and 7 bases, leaving 10 bases between them. The CDR3, cysteine through phenylalanine, is 13 amino acids long. Only the CDR3 portion is preserved as DNA: 39 bases, with reading frame beginning at the first base. CDR1 and CDR2 are drawn from the germline V gene: MNHNS, SASEGT. TCRbeta CDR3 regions were amplified from genomic DNA using the immunoSEQ Assay, a bias-controlled multiplex PCR. In the original analysis: Within the assay, amplification of reference gene primers was used to estimate how many nucleated cells each sample contained. Sequence reads were collapsed and filtered to measure the absolute abundance of every unique TCRbeta CDR3 rearrangement. For each sample, productive Simpson clonality was calculated as the square root of Simpson's diversity index across productive rearrangements. TCRdb holds this immuneACCESS table with in-frame rearrangements only. Some clones are missing; in checked studies, unresolved V genes explain under half, and the rest has no known cause. V and J calls plus clone size are reproduced from that table; the DNA served to infer D and trimming. The sample table lists approximately 240,000 clones, 83% of them with a count of one. The leading ten clones occupy roughly 5.5% of the sample.

About this clone: Its antigen is unknown. The sample holds no much larger clone one base away, and base qualities are not on file.

Collaborating institutions collected whole blood in K2EDTA tubes following their own protocols. For TCRbeta analysis, collaborator samples were shipped as frozen whole blood, as isolated PBMCs, or as DNA extracted from either sample type. The TCR sequence derives from a human donor in a cohort sampled during active COVID-19. Recombination joined TRBV6-1 with TRBJ2-7; confidence is insufficient to name the D gene. Sequenced input: peripheral blood. This receptor carries the CDR3 CASSEATSREQYF. The DNA sequence is given as TGTGCCAGCAGTGAAGCGACCTCCAGGGAGCAGTACTTC.